These 13 T cell receptor beta chains came from one sample sequenced in a study of response to subunit inactivated influenza vaccine. TCRdb reanalysed the RT-PCR reads using MiXCR and keeps one entry per CDR3 protein. This repertoire shows 700,000 to 900,000 distinct CDR3 sequences, approximately 22% found once; its top ten account for about 10%. Sequenced here: PBMCs from blood, sampled roughly 5 days after vaccination. The receptors originated from a man aged 50 to 60 who received an inactivated influenza vaccine.

This clonotype appeared a single time. This rearrangement joins TRBV28 to TRBJ2-2; 7 bases are a match to TRBD1. V was pared by 6 bases and J by 7 bases, with 8 bases of the junction left unmatched. The germline V gene encodes CDR1 MDHEN and CDR2 SYDVKM. This CDR3 has 14 amino acids. This chain's CDR3 is CASRPGQAFGELFF. The CDR3 nucleotides read TGTGCCAGCAGGCCCGGACAGGCTTTCGGGGAGCTGTTTTTT.

This clonotype was observed a few times. The rearrangement joins TRBV5-1 to TRBJ2-3; the D is unclear. V lost 4 bases, J lost 5 bases, and 8 bases lay in between. Germline CDR1 is SGHRS and CDR2 is YFSETQ. The CDR3 has 12 residues. In DNA, the CDR3 is TGCGCCAGCAGCCCCAATTTAGATACGCAGTATTTT. This encodes CASSPNLDTQYF.

This rearrangement joins TRBV10-3 to TRBJ1-6, with D tentatively TRBD1 (6 bases). Germline V gives CDR1 ENHRY, CDR2 SYGVKD. V shed 2 bases and J shed 7 bases, with 15 bases lying between them. The CDR3 spans 16 residues. For the CDR3, the DNA is TGTGCCATCAGTGAGACAGGGAAAGGGCGAAATTCACCCCTCCACTTT. Translated, it gives CAISETGKGRNSPLHF.

Many counts were recorded for this clonotype. The rearrangement joins TRBV6-2 or TRBV6-3 to TRBJ2-5, with 13 bases lining up with TRBD2. The CDR3 totals 16 residues. Germline CDR1 is MNHEY and CDR2 is SVGEGT. V dropped 5 bases and J dropped 1; count of bases not matched to a gene: 4. The CDR3 sequence is CASSQTSGRAQETQYF. The CDR3 DNA reads as TGTGCCAGCAGTCAAACTAGCGGGAGGGCCCAAGAGACCCAGTACTTC.

The chain is built from TRBV6-1 and TRBJ2-7; possible D gene TRBD1, 6 bases. Per germline, CDR1 MNHNS and CDR2 SASEGT. This CDR3 comprises 14 residues. The V gene lost 4 bases and the J gene lost 9 bases, with 19 bases spanning the gap. CDR3 loop: CASSGWGRIDAQYF. The CDR3 DNA follows: TGTGCCAGCAGTGGTTGGGGGCGCATCGACGCGCAGTACTTC.

The chain uses TRBV20-1 and TRBJ2-7; TRBD2 aligns across 8 bases. There are 16 residues in the CDR3. Trimming took 7 bases from V and 0 from J; bases not matched to a gene: 14. Germline values: CDR1 DFQATT, CDR2 SNEGSKA (reference sequence). The CDR3 reads CSVNVGASGYSYEQYF. DNA of the CDR3: TGCAGTGTTAACGTTGGGGCTAGCGGGTACTCCTACGAGCAGTACTTC.

The chain couples TRBV7-9 to TRBJ2-4, with a weak D call TRBD2 (5 bases). V was clipped by 1 base and J by 1 base, with 11 bases between them. Germline CDR1 and CDR2: SEHNR and FQNEAQ (reference sequence). The CDR3 is made up of 16 amino acids. The CDR3 DNA reads TGTGCCAGCAGCTTAGGAGGTAGCGTCGCCAAAAACATTCAGTACTTC. It codes for CASSLGGSVAKNIQYF. The whole variable domain, remainder taken from reference TRBV7-9 and TRBJ2-4, is DTGVSQNPRHKITKRGQNVTFRCDPISEHNRLYWYRQTLGQGPEFLTYFQNEAQLEKSRLLSDRFSAERPKGSFSTLEIQRTEQGDSAMYLCASSLGGSVAKNIQYFGAGTRLSVL.

This clonotype was seen more than once but under ten times. V and J are TRBV10-3 and TRBJ1-2; 7 bases map to TRBD1. The germline V gene has CDR1 ENHRY and CDR2 SYGVKD. V lost 0 bases to trimming and J lost 8 bases; unmatched junction nucleotides: 9. This CDR3 contains 15 residues. The DNA of the CDR3 is TGTGCCATCAGTGAGTCGATTGTGACAGGGCTCGGCTACACCTTC. It encodes CAISESIVTGLGYTF.

V and J are TRBV20-1 and TRBJ2-7, with D possibly being TRBD1 (5 bases). The V and J ends lost 6 bases and 2 bases respectively, with 14 bases between them. The length of the CDR3 is 13 residues. The germline V gene encodes CDR1 DFQATT and CDR2 SNEGSKA (reference sequence). As DNA, the CDR3 is TGCAGTGCAACGGACATATCTACCTACGAGCAGTACTTC. As protein: CSATDISTYEQYF.

The chain has TRBV20-1 and TRBJ1-2; 9 positions agree with TRBD1. Germline trimming cut 4 bases from V and 7 bases from J; bases unmatched to any gene: 7. CDR1 and CDR2 from the germline V gene are DFQATT and SNEGSKA (reference sequence). This CDR3 is built from 13 residues. CDR3 coding DNA: TGCAGTGCTATTTTACAGGGGGCGCTTGGCTACACCTTC. Encoded protein: CSAILQGALGYTF.

This clonotype was counted between two and nine times. The chain uses TRBV6-2 or TRBV6-3 and TRBJ1-4; D is perhaps TRBD1 (6 bases). With 6 bases removed from V and 5 bases from J, the gap between germline ends came to 19 bases. Germline CDR1 reads MNHEY; CDR2 reads SVGEGT. The CDR3 is 16 amino acids. For the CDR3, the DNA is TGTGCCAGCAGCTCTCCCTTGACAGGCCGGAATGAAAAACTGTTTTTT. Its protein is CASSSPLTGRNEKLFF.

This clonotype was detected a few times. V is TRBV11-2 and J is TRBJ2-3; 7 bases align to TRBD1. The J segment lost 2 bases and the V segment lost 3 bases, leaving 5 bases of the junction unmatched. CDR3 length equals 15 residues. Germline lookup yields CDR1 SGHAT and CDR2 FQNNGV. CDR3 amino acids: CASSFSGTVTDTQYF. DNA for the CDR3: TGTGCCAGCAGCTTTTCGGGGACAGTCACAGATACGCAGTATTTT. The full variable domain, in which reference TRBV11-2 and TRBJ2-3 provide the parts outside the CDR3, is EAGVAQSPRYKIIEKRQSVAFWCNPISGHATLYWYQQILGQGPKLLIQFQNNGVVDDSQLPKDRFSAERLKGVDSTLKIQPAKLEDSAVYLCASSFSGTVTDTQYFGPGTRLTVL.

In this sample, this clonotype turned up a few times. The chain has TRBV7-8 and TRBJ2-7; 8 nucleotides agree with TRBD1. V shed 3 bases, J shed 3 bases, and the junction held 4 bases outside the gene matches. From germline, CDR1 is SGHVS and CDR2 FQNEAQ. The length of the CDR3 is 14 residues. CDR3 coding DNA: TGTGCCAGCAGCTTCGTGGGACAGGTCTACGAGCAGTACTTC. Its translation is CASSFVGQVYEQYF.